This T cell receptor (beta chain) was sequenced for a study of T-cell memory formation after mild COVID-19. Study results and caveats: Second-wave clones that peaked on day 37 lacked confirmed SARS-CoV-2 specificity.

The CDR3 has 17 residues. The V segment lost 5 bases and the J segment 0 bases; nucleotides outside the gene matches: 12. CDR1 is KGHSH, CDR2 LQKENI, per germline. A note on this clonotype: The antigen remains unidentified.

TCRdb processed the 5' RACE reads anew with MiXCR; each CDR3 protein has one entry. The sample carries approximately 150,000 distinct CDR3 sequences, roughly 15% recorded once. The sequenced sample was PBMCs or a T cell subset sorted from them (not recorded which). The V call is TRBV18, the J call TRBJ2-7, with TRBD2 identical over 8 bases. This TCR derives from an adult woman who had mild COVID-19 (a few samples of this study predate the infection). Cell type and time point are not known. The CDR3 sequence: CASSTRGGTWFSYEQYF. Written as DNA, the CDR3 is TGTGCCAGCTCAACCCGGGGGGGAACATGGTTCTCCTACGAGCAGTACTTC.